This TCR beta chain was captured in a study of CD8+ T cells in alopecia areata. This clone was picked up a small number of times. The V and J ends lost 4 bases and 1 base respectively, with 10 bases between them. This CDR3 region has 15 residues. Germline CDR1 is SGHVS and CDR2 is FQNEAQ. TCR sequencing used cDNA made by reverse transcription of extracted RNA. The protocol was immunoSEQ multiplex PCR, while the TCRdb copy is restricted to in-frame clones and leaves out a portion. The data show about 140,000 clones, with approximately 80% seen just once and 25% held by the top ten. As to treatment: oral pan-JAK inhibitor, 5-10 mg twice daily.

The chain links TRBV7-8 to TRBJ2-2, with D possibly matching TRBD2 (5 bases). The input for sequencing was CD8+ T cells sorted from blood, taken at week 4, from a patient treated with tofacitinib. The receptor was derived from a human donor with alopecia areata. Here the CDR3 reads CASSSWTENTGELFF. CDR3 coding DNA: TGTGCCAGCAGCTCATGGACTGAGAACACCGGGGAGCTGTTTTTT.